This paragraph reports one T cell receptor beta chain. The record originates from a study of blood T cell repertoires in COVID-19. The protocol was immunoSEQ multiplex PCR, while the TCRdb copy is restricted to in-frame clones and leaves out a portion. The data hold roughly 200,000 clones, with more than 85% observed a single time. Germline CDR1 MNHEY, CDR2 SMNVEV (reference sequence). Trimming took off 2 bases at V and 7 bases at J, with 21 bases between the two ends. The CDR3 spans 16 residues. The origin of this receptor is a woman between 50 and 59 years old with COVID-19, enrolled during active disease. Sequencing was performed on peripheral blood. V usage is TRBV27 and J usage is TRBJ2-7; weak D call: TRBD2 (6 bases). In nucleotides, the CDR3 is TGTGCCAGCAGTTTAAGGAGGGGACTTCTCTCAGGGGAGCAGTACTTC. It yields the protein CASSLRRGLLSGEQYF.